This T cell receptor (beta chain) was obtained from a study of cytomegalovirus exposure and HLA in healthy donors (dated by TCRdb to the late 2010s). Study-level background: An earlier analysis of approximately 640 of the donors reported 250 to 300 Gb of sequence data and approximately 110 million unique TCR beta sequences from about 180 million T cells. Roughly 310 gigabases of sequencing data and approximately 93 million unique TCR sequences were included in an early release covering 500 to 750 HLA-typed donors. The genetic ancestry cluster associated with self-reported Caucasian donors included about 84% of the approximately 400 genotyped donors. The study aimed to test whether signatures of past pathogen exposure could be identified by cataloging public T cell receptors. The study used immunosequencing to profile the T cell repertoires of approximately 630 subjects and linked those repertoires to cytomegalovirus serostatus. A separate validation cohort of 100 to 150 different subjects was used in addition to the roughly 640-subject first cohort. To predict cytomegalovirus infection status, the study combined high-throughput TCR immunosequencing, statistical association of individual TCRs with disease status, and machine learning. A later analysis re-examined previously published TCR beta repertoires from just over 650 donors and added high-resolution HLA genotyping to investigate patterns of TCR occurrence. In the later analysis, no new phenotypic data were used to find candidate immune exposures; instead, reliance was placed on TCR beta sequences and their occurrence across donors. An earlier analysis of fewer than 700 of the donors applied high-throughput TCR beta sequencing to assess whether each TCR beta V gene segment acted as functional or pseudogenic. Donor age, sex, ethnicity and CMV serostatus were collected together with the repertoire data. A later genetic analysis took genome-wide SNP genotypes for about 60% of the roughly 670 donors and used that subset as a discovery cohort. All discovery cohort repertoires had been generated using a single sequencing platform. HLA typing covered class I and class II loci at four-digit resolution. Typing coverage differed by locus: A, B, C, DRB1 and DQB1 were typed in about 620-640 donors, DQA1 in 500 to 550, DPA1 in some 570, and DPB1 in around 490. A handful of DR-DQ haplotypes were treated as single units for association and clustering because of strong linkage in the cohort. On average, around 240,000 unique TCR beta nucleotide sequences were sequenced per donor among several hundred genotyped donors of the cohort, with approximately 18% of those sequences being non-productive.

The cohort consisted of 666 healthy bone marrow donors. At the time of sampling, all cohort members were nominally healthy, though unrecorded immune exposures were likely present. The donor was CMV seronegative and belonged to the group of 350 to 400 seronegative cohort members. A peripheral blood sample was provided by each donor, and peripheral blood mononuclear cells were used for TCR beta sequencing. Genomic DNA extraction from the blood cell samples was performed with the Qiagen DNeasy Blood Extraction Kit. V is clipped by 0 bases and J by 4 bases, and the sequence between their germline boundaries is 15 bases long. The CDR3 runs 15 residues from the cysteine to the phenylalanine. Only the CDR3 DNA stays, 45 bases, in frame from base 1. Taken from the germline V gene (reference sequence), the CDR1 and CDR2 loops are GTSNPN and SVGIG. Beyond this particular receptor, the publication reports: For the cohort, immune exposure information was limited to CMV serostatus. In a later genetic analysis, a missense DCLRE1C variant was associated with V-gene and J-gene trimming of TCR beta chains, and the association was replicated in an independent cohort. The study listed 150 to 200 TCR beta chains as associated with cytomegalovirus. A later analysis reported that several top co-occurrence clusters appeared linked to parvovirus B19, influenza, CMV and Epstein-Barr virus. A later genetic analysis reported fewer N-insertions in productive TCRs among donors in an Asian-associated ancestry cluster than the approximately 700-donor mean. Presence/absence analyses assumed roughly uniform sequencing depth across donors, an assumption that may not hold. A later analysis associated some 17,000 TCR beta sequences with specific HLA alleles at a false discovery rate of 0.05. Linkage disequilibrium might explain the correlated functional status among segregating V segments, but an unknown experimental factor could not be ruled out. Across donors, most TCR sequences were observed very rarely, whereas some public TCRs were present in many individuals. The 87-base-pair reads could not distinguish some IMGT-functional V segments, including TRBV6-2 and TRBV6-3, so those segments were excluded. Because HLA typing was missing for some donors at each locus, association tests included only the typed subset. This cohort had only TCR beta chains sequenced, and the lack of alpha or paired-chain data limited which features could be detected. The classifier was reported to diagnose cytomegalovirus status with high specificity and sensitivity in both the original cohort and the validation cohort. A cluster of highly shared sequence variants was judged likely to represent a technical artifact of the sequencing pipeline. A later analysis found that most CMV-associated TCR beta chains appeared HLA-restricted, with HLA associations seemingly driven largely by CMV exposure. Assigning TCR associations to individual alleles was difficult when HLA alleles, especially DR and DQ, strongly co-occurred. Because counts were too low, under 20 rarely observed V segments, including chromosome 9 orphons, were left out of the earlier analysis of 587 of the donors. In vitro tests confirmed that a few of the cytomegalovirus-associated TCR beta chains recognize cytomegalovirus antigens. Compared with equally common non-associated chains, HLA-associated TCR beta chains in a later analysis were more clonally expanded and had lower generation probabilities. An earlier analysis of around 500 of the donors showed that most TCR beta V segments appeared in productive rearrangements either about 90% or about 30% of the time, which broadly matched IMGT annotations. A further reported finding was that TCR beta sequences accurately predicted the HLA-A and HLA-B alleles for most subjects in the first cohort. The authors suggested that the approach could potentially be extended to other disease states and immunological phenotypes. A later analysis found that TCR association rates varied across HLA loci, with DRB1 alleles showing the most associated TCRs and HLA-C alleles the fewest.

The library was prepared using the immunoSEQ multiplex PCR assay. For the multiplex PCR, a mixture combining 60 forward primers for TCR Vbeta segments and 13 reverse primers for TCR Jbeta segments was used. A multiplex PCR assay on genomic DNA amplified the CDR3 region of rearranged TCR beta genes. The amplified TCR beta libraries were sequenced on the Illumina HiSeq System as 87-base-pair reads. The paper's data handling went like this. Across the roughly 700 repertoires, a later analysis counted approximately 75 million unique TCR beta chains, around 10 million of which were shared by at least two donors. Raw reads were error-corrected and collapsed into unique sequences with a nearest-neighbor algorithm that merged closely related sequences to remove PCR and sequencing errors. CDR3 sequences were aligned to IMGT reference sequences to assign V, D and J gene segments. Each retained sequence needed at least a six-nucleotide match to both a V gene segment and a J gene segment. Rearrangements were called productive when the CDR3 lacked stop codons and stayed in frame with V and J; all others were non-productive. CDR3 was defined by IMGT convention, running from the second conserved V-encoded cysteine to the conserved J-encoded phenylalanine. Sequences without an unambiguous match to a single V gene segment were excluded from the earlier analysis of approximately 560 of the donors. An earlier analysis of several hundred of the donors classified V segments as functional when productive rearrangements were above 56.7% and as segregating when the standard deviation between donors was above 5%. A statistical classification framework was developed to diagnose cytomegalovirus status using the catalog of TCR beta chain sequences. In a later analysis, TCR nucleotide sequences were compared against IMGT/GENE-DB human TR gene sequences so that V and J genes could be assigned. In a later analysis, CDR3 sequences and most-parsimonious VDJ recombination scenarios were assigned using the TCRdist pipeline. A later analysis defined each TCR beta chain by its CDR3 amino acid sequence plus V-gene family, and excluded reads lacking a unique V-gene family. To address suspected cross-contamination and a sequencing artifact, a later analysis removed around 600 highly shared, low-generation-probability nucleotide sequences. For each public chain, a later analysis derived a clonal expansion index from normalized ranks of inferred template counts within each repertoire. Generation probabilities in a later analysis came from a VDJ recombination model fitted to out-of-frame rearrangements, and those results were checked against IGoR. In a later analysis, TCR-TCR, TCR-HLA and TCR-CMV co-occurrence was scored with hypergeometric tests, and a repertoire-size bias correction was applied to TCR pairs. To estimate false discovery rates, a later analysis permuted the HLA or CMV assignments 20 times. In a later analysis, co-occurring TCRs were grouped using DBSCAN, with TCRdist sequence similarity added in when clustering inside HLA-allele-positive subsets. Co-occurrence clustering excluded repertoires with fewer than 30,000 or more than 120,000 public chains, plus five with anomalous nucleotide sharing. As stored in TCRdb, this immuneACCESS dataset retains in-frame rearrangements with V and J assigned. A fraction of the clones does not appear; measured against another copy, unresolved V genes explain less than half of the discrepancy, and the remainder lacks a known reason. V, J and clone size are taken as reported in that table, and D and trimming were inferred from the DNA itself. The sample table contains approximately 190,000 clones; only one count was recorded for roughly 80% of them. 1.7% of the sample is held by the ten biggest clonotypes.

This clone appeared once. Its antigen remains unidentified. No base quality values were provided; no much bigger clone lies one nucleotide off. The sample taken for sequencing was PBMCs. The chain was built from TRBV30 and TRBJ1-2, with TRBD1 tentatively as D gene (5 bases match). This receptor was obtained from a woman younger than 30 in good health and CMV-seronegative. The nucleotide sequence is TGTGCCTGGAGTGTACCGGGGGGGGGAAGCTATGGCTACACCTTC. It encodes CAWSVPGGGSYGYTF.